Sequencing of this T cell receptor beta chain was carried out in a study of response to subunit inactivated influenza vaccine. Regarding the study as a whole: Each seasonal influenza vaccination, the authors suggested, recruits few new T cells.

A word on this clonotype: Its antigen remains unknown.

TCRdb re-derived calls from the RT-PCR reads in MiXCR, one entry per CDR3 protein. The sample has hundreds of thousands of distinct CDR3 sequences, 14% seen once. The CDR3 is 13 amino acids. The V gene's germline CDR1 is SQVTM and CDR2 ANQGSEA. Losses at the gene ends were 4 bases for V and 7 bases for J; bases not matched to a gene: 4. The clonotype comes from a man aged 50-59 years who received an inactivated influenza vaccine. The specimen comprised PBMCs from blood, sampled 14 days before vaccination. This chain links TRBV29-1 with TRBJ1-6; TRBD1 aligns across 7 bases. The CDR3 nucleotides read TGCAGCGTTGTCACAGGGGTAAATTCACCCCTCCACTTT. This sequence encodes CSVVTGVNSPLHF.